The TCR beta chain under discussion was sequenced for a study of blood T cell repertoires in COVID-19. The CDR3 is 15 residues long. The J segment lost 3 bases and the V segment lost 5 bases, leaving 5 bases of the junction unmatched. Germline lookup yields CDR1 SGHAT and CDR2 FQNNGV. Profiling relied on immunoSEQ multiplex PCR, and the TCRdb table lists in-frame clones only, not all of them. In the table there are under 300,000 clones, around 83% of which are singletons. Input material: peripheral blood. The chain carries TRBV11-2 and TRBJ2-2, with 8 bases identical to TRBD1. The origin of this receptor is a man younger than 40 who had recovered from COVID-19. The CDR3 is CASSHGQGYTGELFF. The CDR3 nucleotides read TGTGCCAGCAGCCACGGACAGGGCTACACCGGGGAGCTGTTTTTT.